This TCR beta chain was obtained from a study of tumour-infiltrating T cells in Burkitt lymphoma. About the research overall: Overall and progression-free survival were predicted by productive clonality.

Profiled with immunoSEQ multiplex PCR; TCRdb holds only in-frame clones, not every one. The top ten clones hold 2.9% of a sample with approximately 46,000 clones, roughly 31% of them seen once. This clonotype was obtained from a human donor with Burkitt lymphoma. Specimen: tumor tissue.

CDR3 sequence: CASSSGLAGGTDTQYF. The CDR3 DNA reads as TGCGCCAGCAGCTCCGGACTAGCGGGGGGCACAGATACGCAGTATTTT. V is TRBV5-1 and J is TRBJ2-3; 13 bases align to TRBD2. The CDR3 contains 16 residues. The V gene end was trimmed by 3 bases and the J gene end by 1 base; junction bases not matched to a gene: 2. Per germline, CDR1 SGHRS and CDR2 YFSETQ.